Given below is one T cell receptor beta chain in context. What it binds is not known. The V gene end was trimmed by 2 bases and the J gene end by 8 bases; junction bases not matched to a gene: 11. The germline V gene has CDR1 MDHEN and CDR2 SYDVKM. The CDR3 runs 15 residues. This entry belongs to a study of cytomegalovirus exposure and HLA in healthy donors. Study details: The same platform as the approximately 730 first-cohort repertoires was used for the roughly 130 validation repertoires, a later analysis reported.

The study, taken as a whole, reports: In the 120 validation repertoires, just under 95% of cluster scores exceeded 0, per a later analysis. Specificity of three CMV-associated chains for CMV antigens was verified in vitro.

The repertoire was sequenced with immunoSEQ multiplex PCR; TCRdb's copy has only in-frame clones and lacks some. The data show about 62,000 clones, roughly 94% seen once. This clonotype originated in a woman aged 18-29 years in good health and CMV-seropositive. The specimen was PBMCs. The chain has TRBV28 and TRBJ1-2; 7 bases map to TRBD1. The CDR3 here is CASSLTQGQARGYTF. The DNA of the CDR3 is TGTGCCAGCAGTTTAACACAAGGACAGGCTAGGGGCTACACCTTC.